Listed below are T cell receptor beta chains from one sample, sequenced in a study of T cell repertoires in cytomegalovirus infection. MiXCR was run by TCRdb on the reads, yielding one entry per CDR3 protein. The table records 250,000 or so distinct CDR3 sequences, approximately 15% of them present only once. Material for sequencing was CD8+ T cells from PBMCs. Receptors were obtained from a human donor in good health (CMV status not recorded). Some clones in this sample may be carry-over from other donors' samples. Both conserved end residues are trimmed from each CDR3.

J: TRBJ2-5; V: TRBV7-9; CDR3: ASSLVPSEERETQY
J: TRBJ2-1; V: TRBV7-6; CDR3: ASSLGDSLYNEQF
J: TRBJ2-1; V: TRBV11-2; CDR3: ASTTPGATQGF
J: TRBJ2-3; V: TRBV4-2; CDR3: ASSQAFTSGGEYTQY
J: TRBJ1-2; V: TRBV7-9; CDR3: ASSGRDRRSGYT
J: TRBJ2-7; V: TRBV11-2; CDR3: ASSLEAWDGLGEQY
J: TRBJ1-1; V: TRBV5-4; CDR3: ASSFGTGWNVPEAF
J: TRBJ2-1; V: TRBV5-6; CDR3: ASSLARGHEQF
J: TRBJ1-5; V: TRBV4-1; CDR3: ASSQEFSSQPQH
J: TRBJ2-1; V: TRBV4-3; CDR3: ASSQDHGSGNEQF
J: TRBJ2-2; V: TRBV11-3; CDR3: ASGTHLNTGELF
J: TRBJ2-2; V: TRBV7-3; CDR3: ASSLLGWGIGTGELF
J: TRBJ2-3; V: TRBV20-1; CDR3: SVPGEEYTDTQY
J: TRBJ1-1; V: TRBV7-3; CDR3: ASSYQGHTEAF
J: TRBJ2-2; V: TRBV28; CDR3: ASSLPLNTGELF
J: TRBJ2-5; V: TRBV27; CDR3: ASSSQSLGGQETQY
J: TRBJ2-2; V: TRBV2; CDR3: ASSGFGSSGELF
J: TRBJ2-1; V: TRBV29-1; CDR3: SVVRRPGEQF
J: TRBJ2-3; V: TRBV13; CDR3: ASSFWSQNTDTQY
J: TRBJ2-4; V: TRBV28; CDR3: ASSLYGGLAKNIQY
J: TRBJ2-7; V: TRBV29-1; CDR3: SVEDNSGTAYEQY
J: TRBJ1-1; V: TRBV5-4; CDR3: ASSIEGTGVFGAF
J: TRBJ2-7; V: TRBV28; CDR3: ASKVLGTGPYEQY
J: TRBJ2-5; V: TRBV4-1; CDR3: ASSQESRGVGTQY
J: TRBJ2-6; V: TRBV7-3; CDR3: ASSLGTGGSGANVLT
J: TRBJ1-1; V: TRBV14; CDR3: ASSQEGTEAF
J: TRBJ2-2; V: TRBV12-3/TRBV12-4; CDR3: ASSLAGAGGELF
J: TRBJ2-5; V: TRBV7-2; CDR3: ASSLSGPGLAYQETQY
J: TRBJ1-1; V: TRBV6-5; CDR3: ASSYGDRMNTEAF
J: TRBJ2-3; V: TRBV5-3; CDR3: ASSEGITSTDTQY
J: TRBJ2-7; V: TRBV4-1; CDR3: ASSQEWGRAYEQY
J: TRBJ2-3; V: TRBV28; CDR3: ASSLYTQQGPDSSTDTQY
J: TRBJ1-2; V: TRBV10-3; CDR3: ATDKTKQGSDSGYT
J: TRBJ1-2; V: TRBV20-1; CDR3: SARGGRQTRDYGYT
J: TRBJ1-5; V: TRBV10-3; CDR3: AIRTGQNQPQH
J: TRBJ1-6; V: TRBV7-4; CDR3: ASSRDDGNSPLH
J: TRBJ1-2; V: TRBV7-9; CDR3: ASSLGTAKANYGYT
J: TRBJ2-1; V: TRBV27; CDR3: ATSGGAGGEQF
J: TRBJ1-2; V: TRBV7-8; CDR3: ASSPPGQIHGYT
J: TRBJ1-2; V: TRBV29-1; CDR3: SVGSVGLYT
J: TRBJ1-5; V: TRBV19; CDR3: ASSLNRGRGNQPQH
J: TRBJ1-2; V: TRBV13; CDR3: ASSLATRQGVLAHGYT
J: TRBJ2-1; V: TRBV12-3/TRBV12-4; CDR3: ATLERSYNEQF
J: TRBJ1-2; V: TRBV7-8; CDR3: ASSLEVQGANYGYT
J: TRBJ2-7; V: TRBV20-1; CDR3: SAMAGTSVTYEQY
J: TRBJ2-1; V: TRBV12-3/TRBV12-4; CDR3: ASLGTNEQF
J: TRBJ1-3; V: TRBV6-8; CDR3: ASSYSLGSSGNTIY
J: TRBJ2-3; V: TRBV14; CDR3: ASSQEMGTSPDTQY
J: TRBJ2-7; V: TRBV7-2; CDR3: ASSEAGGAYEQY
J: TRBJ1-2; V: TRBV7-9; CDR3: ASTHGVNYGYT
J: TRBJ1-2; V: TRBV12-3/TRBV12-4; CDR3: ASTPRGLLFGYT
J: TRBJ1-5; V: TRBV5-6; CDR3: ASSFSEGPQH
J: TRBJ2-1; V: TRBV7-8; CDR3: ASSELAGAYNEQF
J: TRBJ1-1; V: TRBV6-1; CDR3: ASSENGYGTAAEAF
J: TRBJ2-3; V: TRBV11-2; CDR3: ASSPRLAGSLPGTDTQY
J: TRBJ1-4; V: TRBV3-1; CDR3: ASSPRLSDGTGNEKLF
J: TRBJ2-1; V: TRBV20-1; CDR3: SARLAFEQF
J: TRBJ2-1; V: TRBV9; CDR3: ASSVALGSDSYNEQF
J: TRBJ2-1; V: TRBV19; CDR3: ASSLSVGTSNEQF
J: TRBJ2-1; V: TRBV11-3; CDR3: ASSLERPGSSYNEQF